This TCR beta chain was sequenced for a study of blood T cell repertoires in COVID-19. In the original analysis: Estimates of nucleated cell counts were drawn from the amplification of reference gene primers. Produced via immunoSEQ multiplex PCR; TCRdb's table is partial and in-frame only. V and J calls and clone size come straight from that table; D and trimming were deduced from the DNA. Seen here are over 95,000 clones, approximately 84% observed once, and the top ten hold about 1.6%. Sequences were obtained from peripheral blood. The sequence derives from a man aged 45-65 years with acute or convalescent COVID-19.

CDR3 sequence (DNA): TGTGCCAGCAGTTTATCGGTCGGGGGAGGGTCCTACAATGAGCAGTTCTTC. Translated, it gives CASSLSVGGGSYNEQFF. The chain recombines TRBV27 with TRBJ2-1; 7 bases align to TRBD2. The CDR3 has 17 amino acids. Germline CDR1 reads MNHEY; CDR2 reads SMNVEV (reference sequence). Trimming took 0 bases from V and 1 from J; bases not matched to a gene: 6.